The T cell receptor (beta chain) described here comes from a study of vaccination effects on CD4 cells after COVID-19. Broader study findings: Researchers reported few convalescent patients and no early post-infection timepoints in the study.

Between the trimmed V and J ends, which lost 8 bases and 1 base, there was a span of 20 bases. Germline V gives CDR1 MNHEY, CDR2 SVGEGT. CDR3 size: 16 residues. Concerning this clone itself: The antigen is not known.

Pools of viral peptides were used by the ViraFEST assay to expand antigen-specific CD4+ T cells ahead of sequencing. It was after nine to eleven days of culture that CD4+ T cells were isolated. Vaccine administered to participants consisted of two doses of either BNT162b2 or mRNA-1273. Absence of prior SARS-CoV-2 infection characterized the vaccine recipients, who showed negative nucleocapsid antibodies. Wells containing a few million PBMC each were cultured with approximately 9.2 IU/ml IL-2 and about 9.6 ug/ml peptides. Half-medium exchanges with IL-2 medium took place on days 3 and 7. The table came from immunoSEQ multiplex PCR; TCRdb's copy has only in-frame clones and leaves some out. The sample records some 30,000 clones, 75% to 90% being singletons.

Source: CD4+ T cells from PBMCs cultured with SARS-CoV-2 spike peptides, taken after COVID-19 vaccination. This chain connects TRBV6-2 or TRBV6-3 to TRBJ1-1; the D gene is possibly TRBD1 (5 bases). This TCR was sampled from a human donor who received a COVID-19 vaccine. Some clones in this sample may be carry-over from other donors' samples. The DNA for the CDR3 is TGTGCCAGCCGCCTCACCCCTGGGGGATCGAACACTGAAGCTTTCTTT. It codes for CASRLTPGGSNTEAFF.